This is a list of T cell receptor beta chains from one sample in a study of OX40 agonist ivuxolimab in advanced cancers. Sequenced by immunoSEQ multiplex PCR; TCRdb stores in-frame clones only, minus some. The sample contains some 95,000 clones, 90% to 95% of which appear only once. The sample here was CD4+ or CD8+ T cells sorted from blood, taken in a trial of the OX40 agonist ivuxolimab. The receptors were gathered from an adult with an advanced solid tumor such as melanoma, head and neck, liver or kidney cancer. The CDR3 runs from the conserved cysteine through the conserved F or W. Each record gives: V gene, D gene, J gene, clone size, CDR3 protein, CDR3 DNA. A D gene is named only where the DNA matches it firmly. Clone size is stated in some rows and not others, as once, few, many or a class when expanded.

TRBV5-1	-	TRBJ2-6	-	CASSLFGAGANVLTF	TGCGCCAGCAGCTTGTTTGGTGCTGGGGCCAACGTCCTGACTTTC
TRBV18	-	TRBJ2-2	-	CASSPPGTSYTGELFF	TGTGCCAGCTCACCCCCAGGGACAAGTTACACCGGGGAGCTGTTTTTT
TRBV11-3	-	TRBJ2-2	-	CASSSSGYTGELFF	TGTGCCAGCAGCTCAAGCGGATACACCGGGGAGCTGTTTTTT
TRBV25-1	-	TRBJ1-1	-	CASSERPGPEAFF	TGTGCCAGCAGTGAGCGGCCGGGCCCTGAAGCTTTCTTT
TRBV10-3	TRBD2	TRBJ2-1	-	CATVAGNGYNEQFF	TGTGCCACCGTAGCGGGGAATGGCTACAATGAGCAGTTCTTC
TRBV9	-	TRBJ2-2	few	CASSSAGGAATGELFF	TGTGCCAGCAGCTCCGCAGGTGGAGCGGCCACCGGGGAGCTGTTTTTT
TRBV5-4	TRBD1	TRBJ1-3	-	CASSSPGTGAISGNTIYF	TGTGCCAGCAGCTCCCCCGGGACAGGGGCGATCTCTGGAAACACCATATATTTT
TRBV5-1	-	TRBJ2-2	once	CASSLQGRGAVF	TGCGCCAGCAGCTTGCAGGGGCGGGGAGCTGTTTTT
TRBV6-6	-	TRBJ2-1	-	CASSYSPSAYNEQFF	TGTGCCAGCAGTTACTCGCCTAGCGCGTACAATGAGCAGTTCTTC
TRBV11-2	TRBD2	TRBJ2-3	-	CASSLLAGSTDTQYF	TGTGCCAGCAGCCTACTAGCGGGGAGCACAGATACGCAGTATTTT